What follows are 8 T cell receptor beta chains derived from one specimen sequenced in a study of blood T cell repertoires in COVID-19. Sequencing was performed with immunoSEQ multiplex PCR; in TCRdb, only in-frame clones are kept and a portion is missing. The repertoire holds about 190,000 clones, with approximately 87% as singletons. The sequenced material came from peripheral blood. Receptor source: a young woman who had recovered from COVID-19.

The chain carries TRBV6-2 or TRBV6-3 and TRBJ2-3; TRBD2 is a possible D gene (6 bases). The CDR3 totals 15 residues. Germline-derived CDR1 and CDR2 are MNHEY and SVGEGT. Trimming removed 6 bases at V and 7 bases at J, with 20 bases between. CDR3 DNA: TGTGCCAGCAGCCCCGGGGGATTTCCGGTAAATACGCAGTATTTT. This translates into CASSPGGFPVNTQYF.

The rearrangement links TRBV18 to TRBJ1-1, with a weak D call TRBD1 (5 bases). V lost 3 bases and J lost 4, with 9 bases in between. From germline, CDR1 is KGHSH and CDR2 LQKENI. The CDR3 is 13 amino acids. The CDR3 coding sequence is TGTGCCAGCTCACCCTGGGGCCTCACTGAAGCTTTCTTT. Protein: CASSPWGLTEAFF.

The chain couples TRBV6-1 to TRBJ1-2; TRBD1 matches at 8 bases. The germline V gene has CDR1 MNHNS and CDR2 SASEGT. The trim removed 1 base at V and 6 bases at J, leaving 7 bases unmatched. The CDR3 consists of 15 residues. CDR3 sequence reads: CASSEEYRGINGYTF. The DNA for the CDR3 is TGTGCCAGCAGTGAAGAGTACAGGGGGATAAATGGCTACACCTTC.

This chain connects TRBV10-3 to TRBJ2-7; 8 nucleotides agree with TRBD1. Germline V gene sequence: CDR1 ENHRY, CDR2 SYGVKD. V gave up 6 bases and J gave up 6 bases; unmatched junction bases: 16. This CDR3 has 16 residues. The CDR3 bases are TGTGCCATCAGCCCCCTAGTGGGGACAGGCGCCACCGAGCAGTACTTC. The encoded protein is CAISPLVGTGATEQYF.

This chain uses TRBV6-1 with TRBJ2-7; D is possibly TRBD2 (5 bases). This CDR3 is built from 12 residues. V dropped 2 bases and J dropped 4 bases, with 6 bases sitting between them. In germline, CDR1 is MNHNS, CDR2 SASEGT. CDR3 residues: CASSETGYEQYF. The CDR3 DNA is TGTGCCAGCAGTGAAACGGGATACGAGCAGTACTTC.

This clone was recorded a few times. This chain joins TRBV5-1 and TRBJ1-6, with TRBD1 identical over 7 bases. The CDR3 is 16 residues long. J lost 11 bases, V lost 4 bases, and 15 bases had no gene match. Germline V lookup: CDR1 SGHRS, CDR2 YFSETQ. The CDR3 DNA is TGCGCCAGCAGCCCTGGGACAGACTTGGCGAGACCACCCCTCCACTTT. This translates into CASSPGTDLARPPLHF. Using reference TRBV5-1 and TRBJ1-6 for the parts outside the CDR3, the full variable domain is KAGVTQTPRYLIKTRGQQVTLSCSPISGHRSVSWYQQTPGQGLQFLFEYFSETQRNKGNFPGRFSGRQFSNSRSEMNVSTLELGDSALYLCASSPGTDLARPPLHFGNGTRLTVT.

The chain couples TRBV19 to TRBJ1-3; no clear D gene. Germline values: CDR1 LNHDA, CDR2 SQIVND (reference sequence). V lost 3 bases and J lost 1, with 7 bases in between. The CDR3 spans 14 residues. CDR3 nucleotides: TGTGCCAGTAGTATCTTACATTCTGGAAACACCATATATTTT. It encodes CASSILHSGNTIYF. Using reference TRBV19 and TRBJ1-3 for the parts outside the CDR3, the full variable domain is DGGITQSPKYLFRKEGQNVTLSCEQNLNHDAMYWYRQDPGQGLRLIYYSQIVNDFQKGDIAEGYSVSREKKESFPLTVTSAQKNPTAFYLCASSILHSGNTIYFGEGSWLTVV.

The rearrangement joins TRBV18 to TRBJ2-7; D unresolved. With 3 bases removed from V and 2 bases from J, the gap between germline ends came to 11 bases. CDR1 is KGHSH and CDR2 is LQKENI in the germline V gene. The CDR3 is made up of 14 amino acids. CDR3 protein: CASSPAGSPYEQYF. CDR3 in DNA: TGTGCCAGCTCACCTGCAGGTTCGCCCTACGAGCAGTACTTC.